These 29 T cell receptor beta chains share one sample of origin, sequenced in a study of preoperative IRX-2 immunotherapy in early breast cancer. This sample's treatment: preoperative locoregional IRX-2 cytokine immunotherapy. Clones were read by immunoSEQ multiplex PCR, and TCRdb kept only the in-frame ones, dropping some. The top ten hold over 2% of the sample, which has about 98,000 clones, 86% seen once. Sequences were derived from tumor tissue, sampled after IRX-2 immunotherapy. The source of these receptors is a human donor with breast cancer.

The chain employs TRBV30 and TRBJ1-3; 9 bases are a match to TRBD1. The CDR3 contains 15 residues. Germline V gives CDR1 GTSNPN, CDR2 SVGIG (reference sequence). Trimming at V came to 0 bases and at J to 5 bases, leaving 5 bases not matched to a gene. The CDR3 spells CAWSVAGTGRNTIYF. The DNA for the CDR3 is TGTGCCTGGAGTGTTGCGGGGACAGGGCGAAACACCATATATTTT.

The chain carries TRBV28 and TRBJ2-7; D may be TRBD1 (5 bases). Germline-derived CDR1 and CDR2 are MDHEN and SYDVKM. CDR3 length: 14 amino acids. The V end was cut by 5 bases, the J end by 1 base, with 12 bases between. The CDR3 DNA reads as TGTGCCAGCAGTCCCCAGGGAATATCCTACGAGCAGTACTTC. Translation gives CASSPQGISYEQYF.

V is TRBV25-1 and J is TRBJ1-4, with 10 bases that match TRBD1. V dropped 5 bases and J dropped 7; count of bases not matched to a gene: 7. Germline V gene lookup returns CDR1 MGHDK and CDR2 SYGVNS. The CDR3 sequence is 15 residues long. CDR3 coding DNA: TGTGCCAGCAGTCCTCCTGGGACAGGGGTTGAAAAACTGTTTTTT. Translating gives CASSPPGTGVEKLFF.

V is TRBV6-8 and J is TRBJ2-4, with 7 positions matching TRBD1. This CDR3 is built from 14 residues. CDR1 MNHGY and CDR2 SAAAGT come from the germline V gene. Trimming took 5 bases from V and 7 from J; bases not matched to a gene: 8. The chain's CDR3 is CASSTDRVQNIQYF. Here the CDR3 DNA reads TGTGCCAGCAGTACAGACAGGGTACAGAACATTCAGTACTTC.

The J gene is TRBJ2-3, the V gene TRBV5-1; possibly TRBD2 for D (6 bases). The CDR3 covers 16 residues. CDR1 and CDR2 (germline): SGHRS, YFSETQ. V gave up 0 bases and J gave up 5 bases, with 16 bases separating them. For the CDR3, the DNA is TGCGCCAGCAGCTTGGATGGGGGGAAATTAATAGATACGCAGTATTTT. Residues: CASSLDGGKLIDTQYF.

The genes are TRBV30 and TRBJ2-7, with TRBD1 matching 9 bases. Germline values: CDR1 GTSNPN, CDR2 SVGIG (reference sequence). The CDR3 has 13 residues. J was trimmed by 5 bases and V by 1 base; bases with no gene match: 3. In nucleotides, the CDR3 is TGTGCCTGGAGTGAGGACAGGGGCGACGAGCAGTACTTC. Translation: CAWSEDRGDEQYF.

V gene TRBV6-8 combines with J gene TRBJ2-3; 11 positions match TRBD2. Germline V lookup: CDR1 MNHGY, CDR2 SAAAGT. The CDR3 has 14 residues. With V trimmed by 10 bases and J by 0 bases, 3 bases remained unmatched. The CDR3 region has the DNA TGTGCCACGACTAGCGGGGCTAGCACAGATACGCAGTATTTT. It yields the protein CATTSGASTDTQYF.

The gene calls are TRBV12-5 and TRBJ2-7; possibly TRBD1 or TRBD2 for D (7 bases each). Per the germline V gene, CDR1 is LGHNT and CDR2 is FRNRAP. V lost 6 bases, J lost 1 base, and 13 bases lay in between. CDR3 length equals 14 residues. CDR3 protein: CASGPRGGSYEQYF. Here the CDR3 DNA reads TGTGCTAGTGGCCCCAGGGGGGGTTCCTACGAGCAGTACTTC.

This chain connects TRBV6-8 to TRBJ1-5; D is ambiguous. Germline assignment: CDR1 MNHGY and CDR2 SAAAGT. The CDR3 loop spans 15 amino acids. The V and J ends lost 8 bases and 1 base respectively, with 15 bases between them. CDR3: CASQVGVLSNQPQHF. The CDR3 region has the DNA TGTGCCAGCCAGGTCGGGGTTCTAAGCAATCAGCCCCAGCATTTT.

This chain joins TRBV6-8 and TRBJ1-4; D uncertain. The CDR3 extends over 15 amino acids. Trimming left V 3 bases short and J 4 bases short, with 12 bases between. Looked up from germline, CDR1 is MNHGY and CDR2 is SAAAGT. The CDR3 here is CASSYSTGSNEKLFF. For the CDR3, the DNA is TGTGCCAGCAGTTATAGCACGGGAAGTAATGAAAAACTGTTTTTT.

The J gene is TRBJ1-5, the V gene TRBV7-8; D is undetermined. This CDR3 region has 13 residues. The germline gives CDR1 SGHVS, CDR2 FQNEAQ. V was trimmed by 5 bases and J by 8 bases, leaving 13 bases between them. The CDR3 DNA reads as TGTGCCAGCAGCCTGGCCGGTACGAAGCCCCAGCATTTT. It translates to CASSLAGTKPQHF.

This chain uses TRBV14 with TRBJ1-1; unclear D gene. CDR1 and CDR2 from the germline V gene are SGHDN and FVKESK. The length of the CDR3 is 13 residues. The V and J ends lost 3 bases and 1 base respectively, with 6 bases between them. This chain's CDR3 is CASSQGPNTEAFF. CDR3 in DNA: TGTGCCAGCAGCCAGGGCCCGAACACTGAAGCTTTCTTT.

This clone was found a few times. The chain joins TRBV15 to TRBJ2-1; a possible D gene is TRBD1 (6 bases). Germline lookup yields CDR1 LNHNV and CDR2 YYDKDF (reference sequence). V lost 6 bases and J lost 6, with 18 bases in between. The CDR3 is 15 residues long. The CDR3 loop is CATSRTVRGVNEQFF. The CDR3 nucleotides read TGTGCCACCAGTAGGACAGTCCGAGGCGTCAATGAGCAGTTCTTC.

The chain uses TRBV29-1 and TRBJ2-1; a possible D gene is TRBD1 (5 bases). Germline loops: CDR1 SQVTM, CDR2 ANQGSEA. Trimming pared 4 bases from V and 7 bases from J, leaving 17 bases between. CDR3 length: 14 amino acids. In DNA form, the CDR3 reads TGCAGCGTTGGTACCTCAGGGTCTTGGAATGAGCAGTTCTTC. Translation gives CSVGTSGSWNEQFF.

This sequence joins TRBV15 and TRBJ2-2; possible D gene TRBD1, 6 bases. The germline CDR1 and CDR2 sequences are LNHNV and YYDKDF (reference sequence). V lost 1 base and J lost 5, with 11 bases in between. The CDR3 contains 15 residues. The CDR3 spells CATSRGQVWTGELFF. The CDR3 DNA is TGTGCCACCAGCAGAGGACAGGTTTGGACCGGGGAGCTGTTTTTT. Variable domain in full (rest from reference TRBV15 and TRBJ2-2): DAMVIQNPRYQVTQFGKPVTLSCSQTLNHNVMYWYQQKSSQAPKLLFHYYDKDFNNEADTPDNFQSRRPNTSFCFLDIRSPGLGDTAMYLCATSRGQVWTGELFFGEGSRLTVL.

This clone was seen only once. This chain joins TRBV29-1 and TRBJ1-4; 7 nucleotides align to TRBD1. The CDR3 has 15 residues. V was pared by 1 base and J by 10 bases, with 12 bases of the junction left unmatched. Germline V gene sequence: CDR1 SQVTM, CDR2 ANQGSEA. CDR3: CSVEGNTGDEGKLFF. The CDR3 nucleotides read TGCAGCGTTGAAGGGAATACAGGGGATGAGGGAAAACTGTTTTTT.

This sequence joins TRBV5-1 and TRBJ1-2, with D perhaps matching TRBD1 (5 bases). This CDR3 region has 15 residues. Germline V gene sequence: CDR1 SGHRS, CDR2 YFSETQ. V was clipped by 4 bases and J by 7 bases, with 20 bases between them. In DNA form, the CDR3 reads TGCGCCAGCAGCGCGGACATGAAGGGATTTTCTGGCTACACCTTC. Residues: CASSADMKGFSGYTF. The whole variable domain, filled in from reference TRBV5-1 and TRBJ1-2, reads KAGVTQTPRYLIKTRGQQVTLSCSPISGHRSVSWYQQTPGQGLQFLFEYFSETQRNKGNFPGRFSGRQFSNSRSEMNVSTLELGDSALYLCASSADMKGFSGYTFGSGTRLTVV.

This clone was counted a single time. The genes are TRBV14 and TRBJ1-2, with no clear D. The V end was cut by 1 base, the J end by 6 bases, with 3 bases between. CDR3 length: 11 residues. Germline V gene lookup returns CDR1 SGHDN and CDR2 FVKESK. The CDR3 here is CASSQADGYTF. The CDR3 nucleotides are TGTGCCAGCAGCCAAGCAGATGGCTACACCTTC.

The rearrangement joins TRBV5-1 to TRBJ2-7, with D perhaps matching TRBD2 (5 bases). Per the germline V gene, CDR1 is SGHRS and CDR2 is YFSETQ. There are 14 residues in the CDR3. The ends were cut back, 5 bases at V and 3 bases at J, with 15 bases in the middle. The CDR3 reads CASSREGSGYEQYF. DNA for the CDR3: TGCGCCAGCAGTCGCGAGGGCTCCGGCTACGAGCAGTACTTC.

J is TRBJ1-2 and V is TRBV19; TRBD1 might be the D (5 bases). Deletions cut 3 bases from V and 4 bases from J, with 18 bases between. Germline assignment: CDR1 LNHDA and CDR2 SQIVND (reference sequence). The CDR3 has 16 amino acids. The CDR3 region has the DNA TGTGCCAGTAGTATGCCCCGCGTTGGGGACCGCTATGGCTACACCTTC. Amino acids: CASSMPRVGDRYGYTF.

As to this clone: The sample contains more than one DNA sequence encoding this CDR3. The rearrangement joins TRBV19 to TRBJ1-5, with D tentatively TRBD1 (6 bases). The CDR3 has 13 residues. Trimming stripped 4 bases from V and 6 bases from J, with 10 bases between. From germline, CDR1 is LNHDA and CDR2 SQIVND (reference sequence). This chain's CDR3 is CASSRGAGQPQHF. In DNA, the CDR3 is TGTGCCAGTAGTAGGGGGGCAGGTCAGCCCCAGCATTTT.

The sample holds one count of this clone. The chain links TRBV7-7 to TRBJ2-1; TRBD2 agrees at 14 bases. Looked up from germline, CDR1 is SSHAT and CDR2 is FNYEAQ (reference sequence). Germline trimming cut 6 bases from V and 0 bases from J; bases unmatched to any gene: 10. This CDR3 comprises 19 residues. CDR3 sequence: CASSYPGTSGSNSYNEQFF. CDR3 DNA: TGTGCCAGCAGTTACCCGGGGACTAGCGGGAGTAACTCCTACAATGAGCAGTTCTTC.

The V and J genes are TRBV11-3 and TRBJ1-3, with D tentatively TRBD1 (6 bases). This CDR3 is built from 16 residues. V was pared by 4 bases and J by 3 bases, with 16 bases between. Per the germline V gene, CDR1 is SGHNT and CDR2 is YENEEA. DNA for the CDR3: TGTGCCAGCAGCTCTATGCAGGGGTTCGTTGGAAACACCATATATTTT. Translated: CASSSMQGFVGNTIYF.

The chain couples TRBV30 to TRBJ1-6; no firm D call. CDR3 size: 12 residues. Trimming shortened V by 3 bases and J by 5 bases, and 5 bases separated the two germline ends. Germline values: CDR1 GTSNPN, CDR2 SVGIG (reference sequence). The CDR3 is CAWRQNNSPLHF. In DNA, the CDR3 is TGTGCCTGGAGACAGAATAATTCACCCCTCCACTTT.

This chain joins TRBV28 and TRBJ2-4, with TRBD1 identical over 8 bases. This CDR3 is built from 12 residues. Germline CDR1 and CDR2: MDHEN and SYDVKM. Unmatched junction bases numbered 4, after V lost 9 bases and J lost 6 bases. CDR3 in DNA: TGTGCCAGAAAAGGACAGGGAAACATTCAGTACTTC. As protein: CARKGQGNIQYF.

The chain employs TRBV28 and TRBJ1-5, with 8 nucleotides matching TRBD1. The CDR3 totals 14 residues. Per the germline V gene, CDR1 is MDHEN and CDR2 is SYDVKM. V was pared by 6 bases and J by 6 bases, with 7 bases of the junction left unmatched. The CDR3 loop is CASRLQGEGQPQHF. CDR3 nucleotides: TGTGCCAGCAGACTACAGGGGGAGGGTCAGCCCCAGCATTTT.

J is TRBJ1-4 and V is TRBV30, with TRBD1 matching 7 bases. This CDR3 has 13 residues. In germline, CDR1 is GTSNPN, CDR2 SVGIG (reference sequence). The V segment lost 5 bases and the J segment 7 bases; nucleotides outside the gene matches: 7. CDR3 loop: CAWGQEPGEKLFF. CDR3 sequence (DNA): TGTGCCTGGGGACAGGAGCCAGGTGAAAAACTGTTTTTT.

The chain joins TRBV5-1 to TRBJ2-2, with D tentatively TRBD1 or TRBD2 (5 bases each). CDR1 is SGHRS and CDR2 is YFSETQ in the germline V gene. Deletions cut 0 bases from V and 4 bases from J, with 13 bases between. The CDR3 has 16 amino acids. The CDR3 DNA is TGCGCCAGCAGCTTGGCCGGGACCGGAACCACCGGGGAGCTGTTTTTT. Its translation: CASSLAGTGTTGELFF. The full variable domain, with the rest looked up from reference TRBV5-1 and TRBJ2-2, is KAGVTQTPRYLIKTRGQQVTLSCSPISGHRSVSWYQQTPGQGLQFLFEYFSETQRNKGNFPGRFSGRQFSNSRSEMNVSTLELGDSALYLCASSLAGTGTTGELFFGEGSRLTVL.

V and J are TRBV6-8 and TRBJ1-5, with TRBD1 identical over 10 bases. Trimming cost V 5 bases and J 7 bases; bases outside gene matches: 8. CDR3 size: 15 residues. Germline values: CDR1 MNHGY, CDR2 SAAAGT. The CDR3, as DNA: TGTGCCAGCAGTCCCCGGACAGGGGGAGACCAGCCCCAGCATTTT. As protein: CASSPRTGGDQPQHF.